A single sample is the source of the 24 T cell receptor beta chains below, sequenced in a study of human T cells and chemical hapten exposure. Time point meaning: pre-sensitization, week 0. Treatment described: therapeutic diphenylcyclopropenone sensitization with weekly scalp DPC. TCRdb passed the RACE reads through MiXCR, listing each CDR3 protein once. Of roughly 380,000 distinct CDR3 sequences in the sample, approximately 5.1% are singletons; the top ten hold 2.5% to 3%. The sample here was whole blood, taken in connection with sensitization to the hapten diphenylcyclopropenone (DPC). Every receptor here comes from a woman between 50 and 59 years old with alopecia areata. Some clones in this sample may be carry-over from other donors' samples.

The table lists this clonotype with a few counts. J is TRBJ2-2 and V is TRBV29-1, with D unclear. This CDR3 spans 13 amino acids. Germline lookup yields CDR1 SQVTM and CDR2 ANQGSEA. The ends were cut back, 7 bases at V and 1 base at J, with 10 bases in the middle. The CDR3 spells CSATGQNTGELFF. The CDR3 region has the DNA TGCAGCGCCACCGGGCAGAACACCGGGGAGCTGTTTTTT.

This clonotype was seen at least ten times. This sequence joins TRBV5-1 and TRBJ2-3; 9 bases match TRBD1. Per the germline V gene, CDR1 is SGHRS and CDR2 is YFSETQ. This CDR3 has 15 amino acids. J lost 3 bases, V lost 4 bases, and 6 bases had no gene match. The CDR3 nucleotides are TGCGCCAGCAGCAGCACAGGGGGCGAGACAGATACGCAGTATTTT. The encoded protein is CASSSTGGETDTQYF. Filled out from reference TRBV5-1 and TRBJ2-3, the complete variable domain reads KAGVTQTPRYLIKTRGQQVTLSCSPISGHRSVSWYQQTPGQGLQFLFEYFSETQRNKGNFPGRFSGRQFSNSRSEMNVSTLELGDSALYLCASSSTGGETDTQYFGPGTRLTVL.

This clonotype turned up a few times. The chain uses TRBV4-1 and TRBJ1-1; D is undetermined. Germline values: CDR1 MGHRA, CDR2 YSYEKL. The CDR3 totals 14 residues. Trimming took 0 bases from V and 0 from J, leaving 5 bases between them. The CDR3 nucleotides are TGCGCCAGCAGCCAAGAGGAGATGAACACTGAAGCTTTCTTT. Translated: CASSQEEMNTEAFF.

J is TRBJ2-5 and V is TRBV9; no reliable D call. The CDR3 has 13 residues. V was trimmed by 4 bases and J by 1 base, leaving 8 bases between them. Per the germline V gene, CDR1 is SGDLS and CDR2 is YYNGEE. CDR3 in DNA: TGTGCCAGCAGCTATGACATCCAAGAGACCCAGTACTTC. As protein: CASSYDIQETQYF.

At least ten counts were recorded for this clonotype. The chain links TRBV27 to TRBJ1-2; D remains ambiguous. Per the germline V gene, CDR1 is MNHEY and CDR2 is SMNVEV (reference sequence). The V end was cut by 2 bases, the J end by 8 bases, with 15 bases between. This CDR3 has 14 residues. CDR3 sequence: CASSLRTGFGGYTF. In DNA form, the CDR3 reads TGTGCCAGCAGTTTAAGGACGGGGTTCGGAGGCTACACCTTC.

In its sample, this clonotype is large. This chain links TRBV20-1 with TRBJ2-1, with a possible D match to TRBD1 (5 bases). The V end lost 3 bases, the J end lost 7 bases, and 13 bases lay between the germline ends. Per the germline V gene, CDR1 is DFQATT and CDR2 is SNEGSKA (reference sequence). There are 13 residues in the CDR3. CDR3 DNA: TGCAGTGCTAGGGGGCGGACGGAGAATGAGCAGTTCTTC. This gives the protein CSARGRTENEQFF.

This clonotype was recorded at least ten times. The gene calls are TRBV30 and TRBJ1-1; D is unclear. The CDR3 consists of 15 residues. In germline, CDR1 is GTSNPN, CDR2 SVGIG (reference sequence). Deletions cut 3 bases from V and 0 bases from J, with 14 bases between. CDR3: CAWRAQVYVNTEAFF. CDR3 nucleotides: TGTGCCTGGAGGGCCCAGGTGTACGTGAACACTGAAGCTTTCTTT.

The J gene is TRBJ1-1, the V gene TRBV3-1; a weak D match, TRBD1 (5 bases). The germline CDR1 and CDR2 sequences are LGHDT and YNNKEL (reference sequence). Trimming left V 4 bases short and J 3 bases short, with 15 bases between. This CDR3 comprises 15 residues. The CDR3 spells CASSLTPLGDTEAFF. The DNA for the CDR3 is TGTGCCAGCAGCCTCACTCCCCTGGGGGACACTGAAGCTTTCTTT.

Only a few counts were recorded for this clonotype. The CDR3 nucleotides are TGTGCCAGCAGCGTAGCTCCGAATAATTCACCCCTCCACTTT. It yields the protein CASSVAPNNSPLHF. The rearrangement joins TRBV9 to TRBJ1-6; D uncertain. This CDR3 has 14 residues. Germline values: CDR1 SGDLS, CDR2 YYNGEE. Trimming took 0 bases from V and 5 from J, leaving 6 bases between them.

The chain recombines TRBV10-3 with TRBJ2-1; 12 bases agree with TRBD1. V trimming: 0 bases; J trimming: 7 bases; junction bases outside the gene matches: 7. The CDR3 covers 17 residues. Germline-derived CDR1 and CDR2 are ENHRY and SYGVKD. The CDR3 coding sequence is TGTGCCATCAGTGAGTCCCGGGACAGGGGGCTCCGGAATGAGCAGTTCTTC. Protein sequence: CAISESRDRGLRNEQFF.

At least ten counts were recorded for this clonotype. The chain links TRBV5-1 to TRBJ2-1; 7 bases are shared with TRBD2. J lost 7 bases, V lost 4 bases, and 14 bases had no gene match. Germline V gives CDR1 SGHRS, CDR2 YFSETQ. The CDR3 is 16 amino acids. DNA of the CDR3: TGCGCCAGCAGCCTTCTCGGTCCAGCGGGACGGAATGAGCAGTTCTTC. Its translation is CASSLLGPAGRNEQFF.

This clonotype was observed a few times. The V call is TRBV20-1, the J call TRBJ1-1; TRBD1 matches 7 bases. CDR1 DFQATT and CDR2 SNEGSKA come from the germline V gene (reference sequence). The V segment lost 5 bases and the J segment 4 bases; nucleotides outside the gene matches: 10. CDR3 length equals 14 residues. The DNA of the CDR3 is TGCAGTGCTCGTGGGAAGGACAGGTTCACTGAAGCTTTCTTT. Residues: CSARGKDRFTEAFF.

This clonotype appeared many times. The CDR3 is CSAEPDYGYTF. CDR3 coding DNA: TGCAGTGCCGAGCCGGATTATGGCTACACCTTC. This chain joins TRBV20-1 and TRBJ1-2; D unclear. Trimming cost V 6 bases and J 5 bases, with 10 bases left between them. CDR3 size: 11 residues. Per the germline V gene, CDR1 is DFQATT and CDR2 is SNEGSKA (reference sequence).

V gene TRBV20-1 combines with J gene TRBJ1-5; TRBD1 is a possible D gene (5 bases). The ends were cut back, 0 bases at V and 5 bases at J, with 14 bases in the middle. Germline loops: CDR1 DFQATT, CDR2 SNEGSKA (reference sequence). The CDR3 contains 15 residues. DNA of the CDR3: TGCAGTGCTAGAGATTTGGCAGGGCTTGATCAGCCCCAGCATTTT. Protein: CSARDLAGLDQPQHF.

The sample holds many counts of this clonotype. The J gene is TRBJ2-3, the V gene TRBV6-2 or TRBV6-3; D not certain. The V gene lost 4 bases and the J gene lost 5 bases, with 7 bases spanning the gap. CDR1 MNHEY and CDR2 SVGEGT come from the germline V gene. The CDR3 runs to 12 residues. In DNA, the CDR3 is TGTGCCAGCAGTTGGAGTGGAGATACGCAGTATTTT. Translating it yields CASSWSGDTQYF.

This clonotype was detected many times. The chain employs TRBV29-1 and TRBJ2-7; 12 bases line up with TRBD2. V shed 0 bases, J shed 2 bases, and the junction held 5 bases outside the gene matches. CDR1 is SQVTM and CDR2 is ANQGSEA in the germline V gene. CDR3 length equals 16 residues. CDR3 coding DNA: TGCAGCGTTGAAGACCTGGGACTAGCGGGCACCTACGAGCAGTACTTC. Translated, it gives CSVEDLGLAGTYEQYF.

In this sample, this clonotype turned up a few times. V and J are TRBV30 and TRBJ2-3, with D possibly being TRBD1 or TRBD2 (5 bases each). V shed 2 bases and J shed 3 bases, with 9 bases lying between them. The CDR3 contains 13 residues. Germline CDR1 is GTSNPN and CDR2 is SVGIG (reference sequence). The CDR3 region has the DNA TGTGCCTGGAGTCCGGGGCGGACAGATACGCAGTATTTT. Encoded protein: CAWSPGRTDTQYF.

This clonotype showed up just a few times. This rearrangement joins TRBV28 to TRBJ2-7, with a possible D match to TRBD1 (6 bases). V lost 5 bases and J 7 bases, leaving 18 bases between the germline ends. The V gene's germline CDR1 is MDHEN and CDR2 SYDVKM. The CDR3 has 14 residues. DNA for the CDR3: TGTGCCAGCAGTCATCCCAACAGGGCTGGAGAGCAGTACTTC. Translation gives CASSHPNRAGEQYF.

Written as DNA, the CDR3 is TGTGCCAGCAGACCCTCGGGCGCGGGGGTGTCATACGAGCAGTTCTTC. Translation: CASRPSGAGVSYEQFF. This chain uses TRBV2 with TRBJ2-1; 7 bases agree with TRBD2. The CDR3 extends over 16 amino acids. Germline CDR1 is SNHLY and CDR2 is FYNNEI. V shed 6 bases, J shed 10 bases, and the junction held 18 bases outside the gene matches.

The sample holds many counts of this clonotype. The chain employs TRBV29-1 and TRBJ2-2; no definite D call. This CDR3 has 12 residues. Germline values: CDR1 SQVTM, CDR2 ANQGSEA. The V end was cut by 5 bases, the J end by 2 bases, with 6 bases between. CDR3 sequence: CSVQTNTGELFF. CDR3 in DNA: TGCAGCGTTCAAACCAACACCGGGGAGCTGTTTTTT.

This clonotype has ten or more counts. The CDR3 DNA follows: TGTGCCGGTGCGACAGAGGGGCATCAGCCCCAGCATTTT. Translating gives CAGATEGHQPQHF. The gene calls are TRBV6-6 and TRBJ1-5; the D gene is possibly TRBD1 (5 bases). Germline V gives CDR1 MNHNY, CDR2 SVGAGI (reference sequence). Trimming cost V 11 bases and J 5 bases, with 16 bases left between them. This CDR3 spans 13 amino acids.

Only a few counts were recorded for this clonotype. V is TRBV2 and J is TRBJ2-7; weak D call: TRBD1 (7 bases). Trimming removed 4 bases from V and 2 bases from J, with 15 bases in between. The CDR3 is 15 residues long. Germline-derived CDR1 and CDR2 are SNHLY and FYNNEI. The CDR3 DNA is TGTGCCAGCAGTGTTGGCCAGGGGGGCGCCTACGAGCAGTACTTC. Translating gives CASSVGQGGAYEQYF. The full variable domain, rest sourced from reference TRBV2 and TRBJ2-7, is EPEVTQTPSHQVTQMGQEVILRCVPISNHLYFYWYRQILGQKVEFLVSFYNNEISEKSEIFDDQFSVERPDGSNFTLKIRSTKLEDSAMYFCASSVGQGGAYEQYFGPGTRLTVT.

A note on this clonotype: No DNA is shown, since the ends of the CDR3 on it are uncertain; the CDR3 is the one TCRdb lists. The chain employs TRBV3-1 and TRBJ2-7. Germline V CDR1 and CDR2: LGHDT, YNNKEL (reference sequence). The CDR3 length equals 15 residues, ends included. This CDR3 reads CASSPLWERAYGQYF.

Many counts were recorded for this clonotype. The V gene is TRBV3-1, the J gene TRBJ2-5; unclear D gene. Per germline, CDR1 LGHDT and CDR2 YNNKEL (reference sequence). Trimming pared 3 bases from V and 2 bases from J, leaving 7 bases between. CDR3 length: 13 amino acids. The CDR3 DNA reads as TGTGCCAGCAGCCAGCACCTACAAGAGACCCAGTACTTC. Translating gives CASSQHLQETQYF.